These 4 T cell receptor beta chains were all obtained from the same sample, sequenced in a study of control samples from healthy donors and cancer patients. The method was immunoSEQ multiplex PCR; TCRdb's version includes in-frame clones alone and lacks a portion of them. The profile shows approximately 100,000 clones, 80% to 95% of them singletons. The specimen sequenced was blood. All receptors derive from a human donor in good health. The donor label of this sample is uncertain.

CDR3 sequence: CASSSGQGYQPQHF. The CDR3 nucleotides read TGTGCCAGCTCATCAGGACAGGGTTATCAGCCCCAGCATTTT. The chain links TRBV18 to TRBJ1-5, with 8 bases aligning to TRBD1. There are 14 residues in the CDR3. The germline V gene encodes CDR1 KGHSH and CDR2 LQKENI. V was clipped by 5 bases and J by 5 bases; unmatched bases: 5.

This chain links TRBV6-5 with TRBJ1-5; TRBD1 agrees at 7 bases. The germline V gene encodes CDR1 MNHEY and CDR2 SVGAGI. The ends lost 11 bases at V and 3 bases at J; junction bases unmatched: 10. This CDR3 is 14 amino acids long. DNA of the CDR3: TGTGCCGGGGACAGCGACATGACCAATCAGCCCCAGCATTTT. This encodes CAGDSDMTNQPQHF.

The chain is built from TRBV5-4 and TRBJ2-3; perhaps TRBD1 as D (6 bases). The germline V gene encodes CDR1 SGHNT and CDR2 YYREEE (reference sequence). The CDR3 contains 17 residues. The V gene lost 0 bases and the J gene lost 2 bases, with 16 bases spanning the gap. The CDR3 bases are TGTGCCAGCAGCTTGGCCGTGGACAGTCTTCTCACAGATACGCAGTATTTT. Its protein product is CASSLAVDSLLTDTQYF. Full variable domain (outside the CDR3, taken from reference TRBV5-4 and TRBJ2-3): ETGVTQSPTHLIKTRGQQVTLRCSSQSGHNTVSWYQQALGQGPQFIFQYYREEENGRGNFPPRFSGLQFPNYSSELNVNALELDDSALYLCASSLAVDSLLTDTQYFGPGTRLTVL.

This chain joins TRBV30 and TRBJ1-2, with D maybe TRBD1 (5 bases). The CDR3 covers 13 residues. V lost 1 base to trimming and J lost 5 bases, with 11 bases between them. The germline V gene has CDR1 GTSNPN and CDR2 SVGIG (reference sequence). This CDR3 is CAWSAGVGYGYTF. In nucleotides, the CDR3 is TGTGCCTGGAGTGCGGGGGTGGGGTATGGCTACACCTTC.